This TCR beta chain came from a study of long-term antiretroviral therapy in people with HIV (dated by TCRdb to between 2022 and 2023). With respect to the entire study: Collection of the earliest samples took place about a decade ahead of the 2015 WHO recommendation for immediate ART, at a time when ART was typically delayed until CD4 counts fell. Among the 30 or so participants with HIV, about 11 were female. This retrospective serial study examined whether starting ART and sustained HIV suppression were associated with changes in the composition and diversity of the TRB repertoire in peripheral blood. Test extractions of a monoclonal T-cell line alongside fewer than 40 polyclonal samples showed no cross-contamination during QIAcube processing. The cohort contributed roughly 190 cryopreserved PBMC samples from 30 adults with confirmed HIV infection, collected serially over a mean of approximately six years (range 1-12). Findings and caveats that apply to the study as a whole: Expanded TRB clones identified before ART initiation dominated the repertoire across all time points, though the dominance fluctuated and decreased in many PLHIV after ART. A significant increase in TRB diversity was found to be associated with ART initiation, although TRB diversity was observed to remain significantly below that of transplant donor controls even after long-term ART. Inferences about post-ART repertoire changes are limited because no data were available on ART adherence, viral resistance or therapy changes. Limited PBMC availability meant only the TCR beta chain was sequenced, without alpha chain pairing. Unsorted PBMC were profiled instead of sorted CD4+ and CD8+ T cells because pre-ART samples had limited cell numbers. The samples span the years 2004 to 2017, and the ART regimens used at that time may not be as effective as current regimens. Compared with controls, HIV repertoires had narrower CDR3 length ranges, and the network structure pointed to an antigen-experienced repertoire that shifted only slightly toward naive after ART.

The immunoSEQ hsTCRB v3.0 assay was used at survey level resolution to sequence the TRB variable region. TRB sequencing targeted a depth of roughly 35,000-55,000 T-cell genomes per sample. TRB libraries were pooled and sequenced on an Illumina MiSeq using a v3 150-cycle kit. Per the original workflow: Analysis of repertoires was carried out in R inside a reproducible Nextflow workflow spanning QC, data transformation and analysis. LymphoSeq2, an R package for AIRR-Seq data exploration, was used to implement custom analyses. A handful of samples that yielded fewer than 5000 total TRB sequences were excluded, so that under 200 HIV repertoires were analyzed. Among the 200 or so HIV repertoires that were kept, almost 60 were collected before ART initiation and 120 to 140 were collected after ART initiation. Repertoires were downsampled to 5000 TRB nucleotide sequences, and summary statistics were averaged over 100 downsampling iterations. TRB sequences were retained for analysis only if CDR3 regions of at least seven amino acids were present. Diversity was assessed using a clonality score derived from Shannon entropy and using the Gini coefficient. In repertoire networks, the top 5000 CDR3 amino acid sequences were linked whenever an edit distance of one separated two sequences. For TRB CDR3 amino acid sequences, GLIPH2 was used to predict antigen specificity groups and MHC restriction. Known CMV, EBV, HIV or tissue antigen associations were flagged by matching CDR3 amino acid sequences against VDJdb and McPAS-TCR. Pre-ART, post-ART and control groups were compared with Wilcoxon signed-rank tests and Holm-Bonferroni correction. Imported from immuneACCESS, the table was reduced by TCRdb to in-frame sequences with V and J called. These copies leave out some clones; in studies compared against another copy, an unresolved V gene accounts for under half, and the cause of the remainder is not known. D and trimming were read from the DNA, whereas the V and J calls and clone size are those reported in that table. This sample is represented by fewer than 30,000 clones; about 86% of them were singletons. The leading ten clones occupy 5.6% of the sample.

As encoded in the germline V gene, CDR1 is SGHAT while CDR2 is FQNNGV. The trim is 0 bases for V and 5 bases for J, with a gap of 16 bases between the germline ends. From the cysteine through the phenylalanine, the CDR3 covers 16 amino acids. Left in the record is the CDR3 DNA by itself, 48 bases read in frame from the first base. Inclusion was restricted to participants for whom at least one PBMC sample before ART initiation and at least two post-ART samples were available. Every participant with HIV received treatment in the United States of America. Before DNA extraction, cryopreserved samples of about 1-11 million PBMC were thawed and then washed. At the time of the earliest PBMC sample, participants with HIV were aged between roughly 23 and 60 years. PBMC samples from each participant spanned 1-4 timepoints before ART initiation and 2-8 timepoints after ART initiation, with a median of 7 samples. Serial HIV viral load, CD4+ T-cell count, ART history and demographic data were obtained for every participant. Genomic DNA was extracted from unsorted PBMC with a Qiagen kit on a QIAcube, processed in batches of 12 samples.

Remarks on this clone: The specificity of this receptor is unknown. No quality values exist for individual bases; no much larger clone is one base distant.

The clonotype comes from a man between 25 and 39 years old with HIV. Sequencing used unsorted PBMCs, obtained 0.7 years before starting antiretroviral therapy. Recombination joined TRBV11-2 with TRBJ2-5; a tentative D call is TRBD2 (5 bases match). The CDR3 here reads CASSLDEINWEETQYF. Here is the DNA: TGTGCCAGCAGCTTAGATGAAATTAATTGGGAGGAGACCCAGTACTTC.